The rows below give T cell receptor beta chains drawn from one sample of a study of blood T cell repertoires in COVID-19. Libraries were prepared by immunoSEQ multiplex PCR; TCRdb keeps only in-frame clonotypes and omits some of them. The repertoire holds 50,000 to 55,000 clones, about nine tenths seen once, with around 2.7% in the top ten. The sequencing input was peripheral blood. The receptors derive from a man older than 75 with acute or convalescent COVID-19. Both conserved end residues are part of each CDR3. Fields, in order: CDR3 DNA, CDR3 protein, clone size, V gene, J gene, D gene. The D gene is left open where the match is weak. Some rows have no size entry. The others give once, few or many, or a class for an expanded clone.

CDR3nt: TGCGCCAGCAGCGGGGAACTAGCGAGGCAAGAGACCCAGTACTTC; CDR3aa: CASSGELARQETQYF; abundance: .; v_gene: TRBV5-1; j_gene: TRBJ2-5; d_gene: TRBD2
CDR3nt: TGTGCCAGCAGTCGAGCAGCGAGCGGGCATGAGCAGTTCTTC; CDR3aa: CASSRAASGHEQFF; abundance: once; v_gene: TRBV2; j_gene: TRBJ2-1; d_gene: .
CDR3nt: TGTGCCAGCAGCTTGGATAGACAGATTGAAGCTTTCTTT; CDR3aa: CASSLDRQIEAFF; abundance: once; v_gene: TRBV5-6; j_gene: TRBJ1-1; d_gene: .
CDR3nt: TGTGCCAGCAGTTCTCGTCTAGCGGGGAGTTTACTGGGCACAGATACGCAGTATTTT; CDR3aa: CASSSRLAGSLLGTDTQYF; abundance: .; v_gene: TRBV6-2/TRBV6-3; j_gene: TRBJ2-3; d_gene: TRBD2
CDR3nt: TGTGCCAGCAGCTCTGAGGGCCTAGCGGGGTACAATGAGCAGTTCTTC; CDR3aa: CASSSEGLAGYNEQFF; abundance: .; v_gene: TRBV2; j_gene: TRBJ2-1; d_gene: TRBD2
CDR3nt: TGCGCCAGCAGCTTCCCAGGGAAGCACACTGAAGCTTTCTTT; CDR3aa: CASSFPGKHTEAFF; abundance: .; v_gene: TRBV5-1; j_gene: TRBJ1-1; d_gene: .
CDR3nt: TGTGCCAGCAGCCCCACAGGGGGCAATCAGCCCCAGCATTTT; CDR3aa: CASSPTGGNQPQHF; abundance: medium-sized; v_gene: TRBV7-2; j_gene: TRBJ1-5; d_gene: TRBD1
CDR3nt: TGCAGCGTTCGGACAGGGGGGAACACTGAAGCTTTCTTT; CDR3aa: CSVRTGGNTEAFF; abundance: once; v_gene: TRBV29-1; j_gene: TRBJ1-1; d_gene: TRBD1
CDR3nt: TGTGCCAGTAGTATGGTTGCAGGGGGCTCCTACGAGCAGTACTTC; CDR3aa: CASSMVAGGSYEQYF; abundance: .; v_gene: TRBV19; j_gene: TRBJ2-7; d_gene: TRBD1
CDR3nt: TGTGCCAGCAGCCCGAACGGGGGGGCCATCGGGGAGCTGTTTTTT; CDR3aa: CASSPNGGAIGELFF; abundance: once; v_gene: TRBV3-1/TRBV3-2; j_gene: TRBJ2-2; d_gene: TRBD2
CDR3nt: TGTGCCAGCAGCTTATTCGGTTTCGGGAATCAGCCCCAGCATTTT; CDR3aa: CASSLFGFGNQPQHF; abundance: .; v_gene: TRBV7-9; j_gene: TRBJ1-5; d_gene: .
CDR3nt: TGTGCCAGTAGTGCAACCGGGACTAGCTATACGCAGTATTTT; CDR3aa: CASSATGTSYTQYF; abundance: .; v_gene: TRBV19; j_gene: TRBJ2-3; d_gene: TRBD2
CDR3nt: TGCGCCAGCAGCTTGAGACAGGGCGGTTCACCCCTCCACTTT; CDR3aa: CASSLRQGGSPLHF; abundance: .; v_gene: TRBV5-1; j_gene: TRBJ1-6; d_gene: TRBD1
CDR3nt: TGTGCCAGCAGTGATAATAGCGTGAACACTGAAGCTTTCTTT; CDR3aa: CASSDNSVNTEAFF; abundance: .; v_gene: TRBV7-2; j_gene: TRBJ1-1; d_gene: .
CDR3nt: TGTGCCAGCAGTTACTCGGGGACTGGCAATCAGCCCCAGCATTTT; CDR3aa: CASSYSGTGNQPQHF; abundance: .; v_gene: TRBV6-5; j_gene: TRBJ1-5; d_gene: .
CDR3nt: TGTGCCAGCAGCCGAGTTTGGGGGCAGGCGTCTGGACACTATGGCTACACCTTC; CDR3aa: CASSRVWGQASGHYGYTF; abundance: .; v_gene: TRBV14; j_gene: TRBJ1-2; d_gene: .
CDR3nt: TGCGCCAGCAGCCAAGATTTCACAGGGGGATACGAGCAGTACTTC; CDR3aa: CASSQDFTGGYEQYF; abundance: .; v_gene: TRBV4-3; j_gene: TRBJ2-7; d_gene: TRBD1
CDR3nt: TGTGCCAGCTCATCTAAACAGGGGGGAGGGAACACTGAAGCTTTCTTT; CDR3aa: CASSSKQGGGNTEAFF; abundance: .; v_gene: TRBV18; j_gene: TRBJ1-1; d_gene: TRBD1
CDR3nt: TGTGCCAGCAGCTTGACAGGGGGTCAGCCCCAGCATTTT; CDR3aa: CASSLTGGQPQHF; abundance: few; v_gene: TRBV7-9; j_gene: TRBJ1-5; d_gene: TRBD1
CDR3nt: TGCAGCGTGGGGAATTGGGGACAGGGCTCCTACGAGCAGTACTTC; CDR3aa: CSVGNWGQGSYEQYF; abundance: few; v_gene: TRBV29-1; j_gene: TRBJ2-7; d_gene: TRBD1
CDR3nt: TGTGCCAGCAGCGTGGGACAGTGGGCCACTGAAGCTTTCTTT; CDR3aa: CASSVGQWATEAFF; abundance: .; v_gene: TRBV7-2; j_gene: TRBJ1-1; d_gene: TRBD1
CDR3nt: TGTGCCAGCAGTGAATCACTAGCGGGGACCTACAATGAGCAGTTCTTC; CDR3aa: CASSESLAGTYNEQFF; abundance: once; v_gene: TRBV6-1; j_gene: TRBJ2-1; d_gene: TRBD2
CDR3nt: TGTGCCACCAGCAGAGGGGGAGGGGACTATGGCTACACCTTC; CDR3aa: CATSRGGGDYGYTF; abundance: .; v_gene: TRBV15; j_gene: TRBJ1-2; d_gene: .
CDR3nt: TGTGCCAGCAGCAAACCCGGGACTAGCGGTGCAGATACGCAGTATTTT; CDR3aa: CASSKPGTSGADTQYF; abundance: .; v_gene: TRBV7-2; j_gene: TRBJ2-3; d_gene: TRBD2
CDR3nt: TGTGCCAGCAGTTACGGGTTAGCCCCGGATACGCAGTATTTT; CDR3aa: CASSYGLAPDTQYF; abundance: .; v_gene: TRBV6-5; j_gene: TRBJ2-3; d_gene: .
CDR3nt: TGCGCCAGCAGTGAAATCCCAAAATCCCAGGGAAGAACCGGGGAGCTGTTTTTT; CDR3aa: CASSEIPKSQGRTGELFF; abundance: .; v_gene: TRBV10-1; j_gene: TRBJ2-2; d_gene: .
CDR3nt: TGCGCCAGCAGCCATGCAGGGGGACGGAGCGCTGAGGCTTTCTTT; CDR3aa: CASSHAGGRSAEAFF; abundance: once; v_gene: TRBV4-3; j_gene: TRBJ1-1; d_gene: TRBD1
CDR3nt: TGTGCCAGCAGCCTCCGGGGGATTAATTCACCCCTCCACTTT; CDR3aa: CASSLRGINSPLHF; abundance: .; v_gene: TRBV7-9; j_gene: TRBJ1-6; d_gene: .
CDR3nt: TGTGCCATCAGCACTACCAGCCCTGGCTACACCTTC; CDR3aa: CAISTTSPGYTF; abundance: few; v_gene: TRBV10-3; j_gene: TRBJ1-2; d_gene: .
CDR3nt: TGTGCCAGCAGAAACAGGGTCTCAAGCACAGATACGCAGTATTTT; CDR3aa: CASRNRVSSTDTQYF; abundance: .; v_gene: TRBV27; j_gene: TRBJ2-3; d_gene: .
CDR3nt: TGTGCCAGCAGCCGGGACAGATCCTCCTACGAGCAGTACTTC; CDR3aa: CASSRDRSSYEQYF; abundance: once; v_gene: TRBV11-3; j_gene: TRBJ2-7; d_gene: TRBD1
CDR3nt: TGTGCCAGTAGTATGACCCGGGACAGGGGGCGCCCCGGGGAGCTGTTTTTT; CDR3aa: CASSMTRDRGRPGELFF; abundance: once; v_gene: TRBV19; j_gene: TRBJ2-2; d_gene: TRBD1
CDR3nt: TGTGCCAGCAGCCCCGCAGGCAGGGTAGGGACCGGGGAGCTGTTTTTT; CDR3aa: CASSPAGRVGTGELFF; abundance: once; v_gene: TRBV7-2; j_gene: TRBJ2-2; d_gene: .
CDR3nt: TGTGCCAGCAGTTACGGTGGAGCTGCCTACGAGCAGTACTTC; CDR3aa: CASSYGGAAYEQYF; abundance: .; v_gene: TRBV6-2/TRBV6-3; j_gene: TRBJ2-7; d_gene: .
CDR3nt: TGTGCCAGCAGCTTAGCCGTAGCGGGGGGGAACAATGAGCAGTTCTTC; CDR3aa: CASSLAVAGGNNEQFF; abundance: .; v_gene: TRBV7-6; j_gene: TRBJ2-1; d_gene: TRBD2
CDR3nt: TGTGCCAGCAGCCCAAGGGGGGGCGCGGCTTACGAGCAGTACTTC; CDR3aa: CASSPRGGAAYEQYF; abundance: .; v_gene: TRBV9; j_gene: TRBJ2-7; d_gene: .